This T cell receptor (beta chain) came from a study of identical twins. Study-wide results and limits: Researchers caution that invariant MAIT and iNKT cells could partly confound zero-insertion analyses.

Healthy Caucasians made up all donors. TCRdb reprocessed the 5' RACE reads via MiXCR and lists one record per CDR3 protein. The sample lists 250,000 or so distinct CDR3 sequences; roughly 7% were seen once. This clonotype turned up a few times. Its target is not known. These same records also appear under a second study, on yellow fever vaccine responses in identical twins.

The sequenced sample consisted of memory (CD45RO+) T cells sorted from blood. This receptor was taken from a young woman in good health.

This CDR3 is CASKPRVSSGANVLTF. In DNA, the CDR3 is TGTGCCAGCAAGCCCAGGGTTTCCTCTGGGGCCAACGTCCTGACTTTC. The J gene is TRBJ2-6, the V gene TRBV12-3 or TRBV12-4, with D perhaps matching TRBD1 (5 bases). Trimming left V 7 bases short and J 0 bases short, with 13 bases between. This CDR3 region has 16 residues.